The T cell receptor beta chain described here comes from a study of blood T cell repertoires in COVID-19. As for the study in general: From the United States, Italy and Spain came samples of acute and convalescent COVID-19. Sample material is recorded as cDNA or gDNA derived from T cells, B-cell-depleted T cells, or PBMCs.

The CDR3 is 14 residues long. V lost 0 bases and J 7 bases, leaving 14 bases between the germline ends. Germline assignment: CDR1 SGDLS and CDR2 YYNGEE. The authors' processing: For nucleated cells, counts were estimated from reference gene primer amplification. Only in-frame clones appear in the TCRdb table, and some are missing; sequencing was by immunoSEQ multiplex PCR. The V and J calls and the clone size are those of that table, but D and trimming were determined from the DNA. This sample has some 37,000 clones, with approximately 90% found just once. Only a few counts were recorded for this clone.

Sequenced sample: peripheral blood. The receptor comes from a human donor in a cohort sampled during active COVID-19. The rearrangement links TRBV9 to TRBJ2-7; D not certain. For the CDR3, the DNA is TGTGCCAGCAGCGTAGATCCCGGGTCGAGGGAGCAGTACTTC. As protein: CASSVDPGSREQYF.